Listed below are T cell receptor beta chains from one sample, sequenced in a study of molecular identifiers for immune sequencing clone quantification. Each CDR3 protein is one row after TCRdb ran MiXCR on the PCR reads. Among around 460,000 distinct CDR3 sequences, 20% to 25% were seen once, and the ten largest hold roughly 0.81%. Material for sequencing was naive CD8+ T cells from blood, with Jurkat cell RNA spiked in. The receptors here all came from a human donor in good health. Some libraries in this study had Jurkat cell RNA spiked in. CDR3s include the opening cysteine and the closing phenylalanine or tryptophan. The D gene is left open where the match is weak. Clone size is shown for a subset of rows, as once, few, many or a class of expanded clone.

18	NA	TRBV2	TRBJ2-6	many	CASKLGAGEEAGANVLTF	TGTGCCAGCAAGCTAGGGGCAGGGGAGGAAGCTGGGGCCAACGTCCTGACTTTC
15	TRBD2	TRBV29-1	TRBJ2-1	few	CSVEGTSGKYNEQFF	TGCAGCGTCGAAGGGACTAGCGGGAAGTACAATGAGCAGTTCTTC
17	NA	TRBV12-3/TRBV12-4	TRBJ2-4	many	CASSLGDGGPDSNIQYF	TGTGCCAGCAGCCTGGGGGACGGGGGGCCCGACAGTAACATTCAGTACTTC
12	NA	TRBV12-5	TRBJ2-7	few	CASGSGTFEQYF	TGTGCTAGTGGTTCCGGGACTTTCGAGCAGTACTTC
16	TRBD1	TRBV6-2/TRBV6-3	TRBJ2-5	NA	CASSPRTGGLEETQYF	TGTGCCAGCAGCCCGAGGACAGGGGGCTTAGAAGAGACCCAGTACTTC
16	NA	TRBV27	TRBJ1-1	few	CASSPSTGVRNTEAFF	TGTGCCAGCAGTCCCAGTACAGGTGTCCGGAACACTGAAGCTTTCTTT
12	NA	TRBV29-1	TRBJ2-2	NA	CSVAWNTGELFF	TGCAGCGTTGCATGGAACACCGGGGAGCTGTTTTTT
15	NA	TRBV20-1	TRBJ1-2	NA	CSARDIDSHNYGYTF	TGCAGTGCTAGAGATATAGACAGTCACAACTATGGCTACACCTTC
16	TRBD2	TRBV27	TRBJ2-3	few	CASSTGTSGGGDTQYF	TGTGCCAGCAGCACCGGGACTAGCGGGGGGGGAGATACGCAGTATTTT
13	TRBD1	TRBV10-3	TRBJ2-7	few	CATGGSLTSEQYF	TGTGCCACAGGGGGTTCCCTCACCTCGGAGCAGTACTTC
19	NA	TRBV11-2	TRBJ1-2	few	CASSLVGYGSPDEGYGYTF	TGTGCCAGCAGCTTAGTTGGTTATGGGTCCCCCGACGAGGGCTATGGCTACACCTTC
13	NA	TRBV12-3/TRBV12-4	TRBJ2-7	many	CASSSTPNYEQYF	TGTGCCAGCAGCTCGACACCAAACTACGAGCAGTACTTC
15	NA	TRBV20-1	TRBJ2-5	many	CSASWTAANGWTQYF	TGCAGTGCTAGTTGGACCGCGGCCAACGGCTGGACCCAGTACTTC
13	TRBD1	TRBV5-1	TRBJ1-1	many	CASSTQGGTEAFF	TGCGCCAGCAGTACCCAGGGGGGGACTGAAGCTTTCTTT
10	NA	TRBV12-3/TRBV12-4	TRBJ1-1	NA	CASISTEAFF	TGTGCCAGTATATCGACTGAAGCTTTCTTT
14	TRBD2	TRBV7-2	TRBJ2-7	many	CASSLVAGDYEQYF	TGTGCCAGCAGCTTAGTGGCGGGGGACTACGAGCAGTACTTC
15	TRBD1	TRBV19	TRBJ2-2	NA	CASSNDRGPSGGLFF	TGTGCCAGTAGTAATGACAGGGGGCCGTCCGGGGGGCTGTTTTTT
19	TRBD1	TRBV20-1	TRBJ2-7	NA	CSARVHRRRPGQNSYEQYF	TGCAGTGCTAGAGTTCACCGAAGACGACCGGGACAGAACTCCTACGAGCAGTACTTC
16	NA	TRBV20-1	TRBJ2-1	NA	CSARDITRSSYNEQFF	TGCAGTGCTAGAGACATTACAAGAAGCTCCTACAATGAGCAGTTCTTC
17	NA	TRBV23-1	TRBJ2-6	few	CASSQSGGNSGANVLTF	TGCGCCAGCAGTCAATCTGGGGGAAACTCTGGGGCCAACGTCCTGACTTTC
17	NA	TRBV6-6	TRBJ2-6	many	CASSYSPAGTGANVLTF	TGTGCCAGCAGTTACTCCCCCGCAGGGACCGGGGCCAACGTCCTGACTTTC
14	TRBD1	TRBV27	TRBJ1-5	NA	CAGSSQGAIQPQHF	TGTGCCGGCAGTTCCCAGGGGGCAATTCAGCCCCAGCATTTT
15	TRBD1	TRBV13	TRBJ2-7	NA	CASSPYGQVSYEQYF	TGTGCCAGCAGCCCGTACGGACAGGTCTCCTACGAGCAGTACTTC
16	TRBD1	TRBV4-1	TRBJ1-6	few	CASSQVDREFHSPLHF	TGCGCCAGCAGCCAAGTGGACAGGGAGTTCCATTCACCCCTCCACTTT
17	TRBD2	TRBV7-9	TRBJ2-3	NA	CASSLVSGGPSTDTQYF	TGTGCCAGCAGCTTAGTTAGCGGGGGGCCGAGCACAGATACGCAGTATTTT
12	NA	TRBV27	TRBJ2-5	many	CASSLDQETQYF	TGCGCCAGCAGCTTGGACCAAGAGACCCAGTACTTC
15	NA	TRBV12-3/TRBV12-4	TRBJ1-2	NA	CASSLGRDGAYGYTF	TGTGCCAGCAGTCTGGGCAGGGACGGAGCCTATGGCTACACCTTC
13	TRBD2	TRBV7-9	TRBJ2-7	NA	CASSSPGGGEQYF	TGTGCCAGCAGCTCCCCCGGGGGGGGCGAGCAGTACTTC
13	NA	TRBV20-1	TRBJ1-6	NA	CSATKGDYSPLHF	TGCAGTGCCACAAAAGGGGACTATTCACCCCTCCACTTT
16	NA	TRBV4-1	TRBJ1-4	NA	CASSPEGGFGREKLFF	TGCGCCAGCAGCCCCGAAGGGGGTTTCGGACGTGAAAAACTGTTTTTT
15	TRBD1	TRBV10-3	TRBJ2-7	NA	CAISEGTALPYEQYF	TGTGCCATCAGTGAGGGGACAGCCTTACCCTACGAGCAGTACTTC
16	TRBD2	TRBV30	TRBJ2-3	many	CAWSAGLAGGTDTQYF	TGTGCCTGGAGTGCCGGACTAGCGGGGGGCACAGATACGCAGTATTTT
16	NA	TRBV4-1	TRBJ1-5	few	CASSQVLGGSNQPQHF	TGCGCCAGCAGCCAAGTCCTAGGAGGGAGCAATCAGCCCCAGCATTTT
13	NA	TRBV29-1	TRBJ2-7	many	CSVSGQETYEQYF	TGCAGCGTTTCAGGGCAAGAGACCTACGAGCAGTACTTC
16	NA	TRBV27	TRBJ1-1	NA	CASSLLGVRGNTEAFF	TGTGCCAGCAGTTTATTGGGGGTCAGGGGGAACACTGAAGCTTTCTTT
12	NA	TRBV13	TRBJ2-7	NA	CASSLRSPEQYF	TGTGCCAGCAGCCTTAGGTCCCCCGAGCAGTACTTC
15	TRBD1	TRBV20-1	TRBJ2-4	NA	CSARDRGDPKNIQYF	TGCAGTGCTAGGGACAGGGGGGACCCCAAAAACATTCAGTACTTC
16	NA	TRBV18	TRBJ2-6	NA	CASSPDGTVLTNVLTF	TGTGCCAGCTCACCGGACGGGACTGTTTTGACCAACGTCCTGACTTTC
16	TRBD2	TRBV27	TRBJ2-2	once	CACRGLAGGGTGELFF	TGTGCCTGCAGGGGACTAGCGGGAGGGGGCACCGGGGAGCTGTTTTTT
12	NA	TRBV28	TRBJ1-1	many	CASGEAITEAFF	TGTGCCAGTGGCGAGGCAATCACTGAAGCTTTCTTT
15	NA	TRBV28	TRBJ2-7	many	CASRDENRDVYEQYF	TGTGCCAGCAGGGATGAAAACAGGGATGTCTACGAGCAGTACTTC
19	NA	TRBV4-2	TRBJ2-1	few	CASSQDLYIGLQVYNEQFF	TGTGCCAGCAGCCAAGATTTGTATATAGGACTCCAGGTTTACAATGAGCAGTTCTTC
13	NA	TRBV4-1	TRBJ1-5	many	CASSTDMNQPQHF	TGCGCCAGCAGCACGGACATGAATCAGCCCCAGCATTTT
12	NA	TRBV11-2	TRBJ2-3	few	CASTASTDTQYF	TGTGCCAGCACCGCTAGCACAGATACGCAGTATTTT
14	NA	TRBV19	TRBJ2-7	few	CASSIVGTLYEQYF	TGTGCCAGTAGTATAGTAGGAACTCTCTACGAGCAGTACTTC
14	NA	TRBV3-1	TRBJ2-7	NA	CASSQGRASCEQYF	TGTGCCAGCAGCCAAGGGCGGGCGTCCTGCGAGCAGTACTTC
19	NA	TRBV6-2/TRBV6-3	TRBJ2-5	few	CAGSYPSNRLGFASETQYF	TGTGCCGGCAGTTACCCTTCCAACAGACTAGGGTTCGCCTCAGAGACCCAGTACTTC
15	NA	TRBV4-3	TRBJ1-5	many	CASSQDEGFDQPQHF	TGCGCCAGCAGCCAAGATGAAGGGTTTGATCAGCCCCAGCATTTT
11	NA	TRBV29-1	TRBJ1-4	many	CSGWDDGKLFF	TGCAGCGGATGGGACGATGGAAAACTGTTTTTT
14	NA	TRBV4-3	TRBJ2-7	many	CASSESLSSYEQYF	TGCGCCAGCAGCGAGTCCCTGAGCTCCTACGAGCAGTACTTC
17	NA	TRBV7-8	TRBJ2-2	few	CASSPSPDIQNTGELFF	TGTGCCAGCAGCCCATCACCAGACATACAAAACACCGGGGAGCTGTTTTTT
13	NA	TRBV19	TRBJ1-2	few	CASSVDGNYGYTF	TGTGCCAGTAGTGTAGACGGGAACTATGGCTACACCTTC
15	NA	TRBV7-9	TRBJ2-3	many	CASSPSSSLTDTQYF	TGTGCCAGCAGCCCGAGCTCGAGCCTGACAGATACGCAGTATTTT
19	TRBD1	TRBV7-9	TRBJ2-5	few	CASSLYLLYRGLNQETQYF	TGTGCCAGCAGCTTATATCTCCTCTACAGGGGCCTGAACCAAGAGACCCAGTACTTC
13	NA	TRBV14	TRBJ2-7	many	CASSQSSSYEQYF	TGTGCCAGCAGCCAAAGCAGCTCCTACGAGCAGTACTTC
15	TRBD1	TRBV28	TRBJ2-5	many	CASSYRGPTQETQYF	TGTGCCAGCAGTTACAGGGGCCCAACCCAAGAGACCCAGTACTTC
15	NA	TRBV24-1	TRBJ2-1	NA	CATSDLGQEHNEQFF	TGTGCCACCAGTGATTTGGGGCAGGAGCACAATGAGCAGTTCTTC
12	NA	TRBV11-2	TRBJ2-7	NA	CASSPTYYEQYF	TGTGCCAGCAGCCCCACCTACTACGAGCAGTACTTC
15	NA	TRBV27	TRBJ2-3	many	CASSLAGPWTDTQYF	TGTGCCAGCAGTTTAGCGGGGCCTTGGACAGATACGCAGTATTTT